A selection of T cell receptor beta chains follows, all from one sample in a study of regulatory dendritic cells for organ transplantation. The method was immunoSEQ multiplex PCR; TCRdb's version includes in-frame clones alone and lacks a portion of them. The repertoire holds some 10,000 clones, with approximately 70% as singletons. Sequenced material: memory CD8+ T cells from blood. The receptors come from a human donor in good health. Both conserved end residues are part of each CDR3. The D gene is left open where the match is weak. Clone size is shown for a subset of rows, as once, few, many or a class of expanded clone.

CDR3	DNA	V	J	size	D
CASNERGAYTGELFF	TGTGCCTCCAATGAAAGGGGGGCCTACACCGGGGAGCTGTTTTTT	TRBV5-6	TRBJ2-2	.	.
CASSGAGTLYEQYF	TGTGCCAGCAGCGGAGCCGGGACACTCTACGAGCAGTACTTC	TRBV11-2	TRBJ2-7	medium-sized	.
CSVALDGNTIYF	TGCAGCGTTGCCTTGGATGGAAACACCATATATTTT	TRBV29-1	TRBJ1-3	.	.
CASSYPGTGRQPQHF	TGTGCCAGCAGTTACCCCGGGACAGGGAGACAGCCCCAGCATTTT	TRBV6-6	TRBJ1-5	.	TRBD1
CASRVGQGSWETQYF	TGTGCCAGCAGAGTGGGACAGGGGAGTTGGGAGACCCAGTACTTC	TRBV28	TRBJ2-5	.	TRBD1
CASSDRGYEQYF	TGTGCCAGCAGTGACAGGGGGTACGAGCAGTACTTC	TRBV6-6	TRBJ2-7	.	TRBD1
CASSVGTGLGQPQHF	TGTGCCAGCAGCGTAGGGACAGGCTTGGGTCAGCCCCAGCATTTT	TRBV9	TRBJ1-5	.	TRBD1
CASSLWGSSSTEAFF	TGTGCCAGCAGTTTATGGGGGAGTAGCTCCACTGAAGCTTTCTTT	TRBV28	TRBJ1-1	.	.
CASSSFSRGDTDTQYF	TGTGCCAGCAGCTCCTTCTCGCGGGGAGACACAGATACGCAGTATTTT	TRBV9	TRBJ2-3	.	.
CASSTGGSYNEQFF	TGTGCCAGCAGTACAGGGGGCTCCTACAATGAGCAGTTCTTC	TRBV6-1	TRBJ2-1	.	TRBD1
CASSQGDTSTGELFF	TGCGCCAGCAGCCAAGGGGACACCTCCACCGGGGAGCTGTTTTTT	TRBV4-3	TRBJ2-2	.	.
CASSERAGMGSAQQYF	TGTGCCAGCAGTGAACGGGCCGGGATGGGTTCGGCCCAGCAGTACTTC	TRBV6-1	TRBJ2-7	.	.
CASSITTGDLDGYTF	TGTGCCAGTAGTATAACGACAGGGGATCTCGATGGCTACACCTTC	TRBV19	TRBJ1-2	once	TRBD1
CASSEGFWGYTF	TGTGCCAGTAGTGAGGGCTTCTGGGGCTACACCTTC	TRBV19	TRBJ1-2	once	.
CASSSLEGVAYEQYF	TGTGCCAGTAGTAGTTTGGAGGGAGTGGCATACGAGCAGTACTTC	TRBV19	TRBJ2-7	.	.
CASSVLAGGPSAYNEQFF	TGTGCCAGTAGTGTGCTAGCGGGGGGGCCGTCAGCCTACAATGAGCAGTTCTTC	TRBV19	TRBJ2-1	.	TRBD2
CASSLLGISYEQYF	TGTGCCAGCAGTTTACTGGGGATCTCCTACGAGCAGTACTTC	TRBV27	TRBJ2-7	.	.
CASSQGSSGNTIYF	TGCGCCAGCAGTCAGGGGAGCTCTGGAAACACCATATATTTT	TRBV10-2	TRBJ1-3	.	.
CASSGGQGNTEAFF	TGTGCCAGCAGCGGAGGACAGGGGAACACTGAAGCTTTCTTT	TRBV9	TRBJ1-1	.	TRBD1
CASETGPGTQYF	TGTGCCAGCGAGACAGGCCCAGGTACGCAGTATTTT	TRBV25-1	TRBJ2-3	.	.
CSVPWEIRDEQFF	TGCAGCGTCCCGTGGGAGATCCGAGATGAGCAGTTCTTC	TRBV29-1	TRBJ2-1	.	.
CASSLKISGTYPSGNTIYF	TGTGCCAGCAGCTTAAAAATTTCGGGGACATACCCCTCTGGAAACACCATATATTTT	TRBV7-8	TRBJ1-3	.	.
CASSQDRAGGPRDTQYF	TGCGCCAGCAGCCAAGATCGTGCGGGAGGGCCCAGGGATACGCAGTATTTT	TRBV4-3	TRBJ2-3	.	TRBD2
CASSQRQTEGTEAFF	TGCGCCAGCAGCCAAAGGCAGACTGAAGGCACTGAAGCTTTCTTT	TRBV4-3	TRBJ1-1	.	.
CASSLDQGSSYQETQYF	TGTGCCAGCAGCTTAGATCAAGGTAGCAGCTACCAAGAGACCCAGTACTTC	TRBV11-2	TRBJ2-5	.	.
CASSQEGRGRYAQYF	TGCGCCAGCAGCCAAGAGGGGAGGGGGCGATACGCGCAGTATTTT	TRBV4-3	TRBJ2-3	.	.
CASSAYYEQYF	TGTGCCAGCAGTGCCTACTACGAGCAGTACTTC	TRBV6-1	TRBJ2-7	.	.
CASSSGPAYEQYF	TGTGCCAGCAGTTCGGGGCCTGCCTACGAGCAGTACTTC	TRBV27	TRBJ2-7	.	.
CASRPLIGNEQYF	TGTGCCAGCCGGCCCCTCATAGGCAACGAGCAGTACTTC	TRBV11-2	TRBJ2-7	.	.
CASSDRDRGQPQHF	TGTGCCAGCAGCGACCGGGACAGGGGTCAGCCCCAGCATTTT	TRBV9	TRBJ1-5	few	TRBD1
CASSDTGTTNTGELFF	TGTGCGAGCAGTGATACCGGGACTACGAACACCGGGGAGCTGTTTTTT	TRBV2	TRBJ2-2	once	TRBD2
CASSDAGQGTGELFF	TGTGCCAGCAGTGACGCGGGACAGGGCACCGGGGAGCTGTTTTTT	TRBV6-4	TRBJ2-2	.	TRBD1
CASSVGVDSTDTQYF	TGTGCCAGCAGCGTAGGGGTCGATAGCACAGATACGCAGTATTTT	TRBV9	TRBJ2-3	.	.
CASSYSNLGTDDGYTF	TGTGCCAGCAGTTACTCGAATTTAGGGACCGATGATGGCTACACCTTC	TRBV6-6	TRBJ1-2	.	.
CASSLYETFNEQFF	TGCGCCAGCAGCCTATACGAGACTTTCAATGAGCAGTTCTTC	TRBV4-3	TRBJ2-1	.	.
CASGTSGYNEQFF	TGTGCCAGTGGGACTAGCGGGTACAATGAGCAGTTCTTC	TRBV6-5	TRBJ2-1	.	TRBD2
CASSIPGDLYGYTF	TGTGCCAGCAGTATTCCAGGTGATCTATATGGCTACACCTTC	TRBV6-1	TRBJ1-2	.	.
CASSQGLSLADYEQYF	TGCGCCAGCAGCCAAGGGCTGAGTTTGGCAGACTACGAGCAGTACTTC	TRBV4-3	TRBJ2-7	few	.
CASSPGGSQPQHF	TGCGCCAGCAGCCCAGGGGGCTCTCAGCCCCAGCATTTT	TRBV4-1	TRBJ1-5	.	TRBD1